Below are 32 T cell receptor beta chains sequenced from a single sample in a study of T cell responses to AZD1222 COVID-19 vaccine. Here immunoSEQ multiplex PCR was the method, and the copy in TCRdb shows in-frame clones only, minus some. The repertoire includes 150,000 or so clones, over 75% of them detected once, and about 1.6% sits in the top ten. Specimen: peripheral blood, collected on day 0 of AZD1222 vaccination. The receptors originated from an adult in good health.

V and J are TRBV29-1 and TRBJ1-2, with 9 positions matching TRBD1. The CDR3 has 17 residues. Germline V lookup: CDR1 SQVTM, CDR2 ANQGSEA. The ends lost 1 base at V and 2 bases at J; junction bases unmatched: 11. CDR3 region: CSVEGWNRGRENYGYTF. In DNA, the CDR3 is TGCAGCGTTGAAGGGTGGAACAGGGGGCGAGAAAACTATGGCTACACCTTC. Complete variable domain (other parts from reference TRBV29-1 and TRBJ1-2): SAVISQKPSRDICQRGTSLTIQCQVDSQVTMMFWYRQQPGQSLTLIATANQGSEATYESGFVIDKFPISRPNLTFSTLTVSNMSPEDSSIYLCSVEGWNRGRENYGYTFGSGTRLTVV.

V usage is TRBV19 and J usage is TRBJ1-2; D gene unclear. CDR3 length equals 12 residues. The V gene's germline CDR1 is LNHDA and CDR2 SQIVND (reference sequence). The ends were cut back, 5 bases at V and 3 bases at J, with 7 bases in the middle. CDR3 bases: TGTGCCAGTAGTGTCAGAGACTATGGCTACACCTTC. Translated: CASSVRDYGYTF.

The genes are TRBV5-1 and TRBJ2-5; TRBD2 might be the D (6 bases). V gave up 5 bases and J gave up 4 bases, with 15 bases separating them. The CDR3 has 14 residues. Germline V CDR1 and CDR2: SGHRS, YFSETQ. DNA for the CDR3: TGCGCCAGCAGAAGTCAGTGGGGAGGAGAGACCCAGTACTTC. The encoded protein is CASRSQWGGETQYF. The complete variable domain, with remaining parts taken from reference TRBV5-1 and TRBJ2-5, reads KAGVTQTPRYLIKTRGQQVTLSCSPISGHRSVSWYQQTPGQGLQFLFEYFSETQRNKGNFPGRFSGRQFSNSRSEMNVSTLELGDSALYLCASRSQWGGETQYFGPGTRLLVL.

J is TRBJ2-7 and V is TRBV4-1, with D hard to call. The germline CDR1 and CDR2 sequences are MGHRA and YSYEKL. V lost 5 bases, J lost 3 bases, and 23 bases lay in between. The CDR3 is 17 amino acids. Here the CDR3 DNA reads TGCGCCAGCAGCGATCCCCTTAGTAGGCAGTCACACTACGAGCAGTACTTC. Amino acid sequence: CASSDPLSRQSHYEQYF.

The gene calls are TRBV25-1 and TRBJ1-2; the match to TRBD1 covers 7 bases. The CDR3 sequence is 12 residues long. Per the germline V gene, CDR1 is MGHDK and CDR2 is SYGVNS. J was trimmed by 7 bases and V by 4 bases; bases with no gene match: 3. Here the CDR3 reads CASSADRVGYTF. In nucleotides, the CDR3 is TGTGCCAGCAGTGCCGACAGGGTTGGCTACACCTTC.

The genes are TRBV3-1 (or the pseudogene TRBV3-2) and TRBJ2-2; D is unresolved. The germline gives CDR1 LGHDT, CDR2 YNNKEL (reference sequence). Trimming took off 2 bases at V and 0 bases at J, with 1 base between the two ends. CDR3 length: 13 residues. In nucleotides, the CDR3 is TGTGCCAGCAGCCAAACGAACACCGGGGAGCTGTTTTTT. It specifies CASSQTNTGELFF.

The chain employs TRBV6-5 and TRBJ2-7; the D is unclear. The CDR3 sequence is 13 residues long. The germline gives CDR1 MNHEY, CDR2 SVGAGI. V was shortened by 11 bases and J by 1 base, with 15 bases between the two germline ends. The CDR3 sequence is CAVEAAMSYEQYF. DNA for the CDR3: TGTGCCGTAGAGGCAGCTATGTCCTACGAGCAGTACTTC.

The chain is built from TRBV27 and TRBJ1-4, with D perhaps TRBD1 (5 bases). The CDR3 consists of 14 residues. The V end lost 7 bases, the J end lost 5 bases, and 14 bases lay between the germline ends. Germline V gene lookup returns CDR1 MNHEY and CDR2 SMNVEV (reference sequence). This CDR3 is CASKTGGGNEKLFF. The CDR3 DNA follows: TGTGCCAGCAAAACCGGGGGAGGAAATGAAAAACTGTTTTTT. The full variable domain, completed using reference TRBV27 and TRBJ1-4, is EAQVTQNPRYLITVTGKKLTVTCSQNMNHEYMSWYRQDPGLGLRQIYYSMNVEVTDKGDVPEGYKVSRKEKRNFPLILESPSPNQTSLYFCASKTGGGNEKLFFGSGTQLSVL.

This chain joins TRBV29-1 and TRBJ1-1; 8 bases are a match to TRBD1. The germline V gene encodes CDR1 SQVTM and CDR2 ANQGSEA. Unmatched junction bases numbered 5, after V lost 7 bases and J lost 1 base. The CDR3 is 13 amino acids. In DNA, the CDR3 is TGCAGCGCCCAGGGGGCAGAGAACACTGAAGCTTTCTTT. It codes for CSAQGAENTEAFF.

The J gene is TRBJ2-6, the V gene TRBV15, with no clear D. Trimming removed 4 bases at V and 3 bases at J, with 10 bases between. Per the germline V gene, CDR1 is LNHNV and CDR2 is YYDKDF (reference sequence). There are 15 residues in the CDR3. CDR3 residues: CATSKKKDGANVLTF. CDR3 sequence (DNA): TGTGCCACCAGCAAGAAGAAGGATGGGGCCAACGTCCTGACTTTC. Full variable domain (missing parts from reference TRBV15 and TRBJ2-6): DAMVIQNPRYQVTQFGKPVTLSCSQTLNHNVMYWYQQKSSQAPKLLFHYYDKDFNNEADTPDNFQSRRPNTSFCFLDIRSPGLGDTAMYLCATSKKKDGANVLTFGAGSRLTVL.

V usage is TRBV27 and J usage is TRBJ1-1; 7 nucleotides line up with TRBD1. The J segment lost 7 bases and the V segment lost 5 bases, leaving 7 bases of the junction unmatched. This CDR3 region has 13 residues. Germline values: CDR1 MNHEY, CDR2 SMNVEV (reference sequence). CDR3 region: CASSRRTGGEAFF. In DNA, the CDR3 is TGTGCCAGCAGTCGTAGGACAGGCGGTGAAGCTTTCTTT.

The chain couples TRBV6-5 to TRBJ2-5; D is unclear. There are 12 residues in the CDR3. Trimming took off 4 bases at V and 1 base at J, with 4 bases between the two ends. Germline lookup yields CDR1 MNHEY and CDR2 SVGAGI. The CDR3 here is CASSSPQETQYF. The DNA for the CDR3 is TGTGCCAGCAGTTCACCCCAAGAGACCCAGTACTTC.

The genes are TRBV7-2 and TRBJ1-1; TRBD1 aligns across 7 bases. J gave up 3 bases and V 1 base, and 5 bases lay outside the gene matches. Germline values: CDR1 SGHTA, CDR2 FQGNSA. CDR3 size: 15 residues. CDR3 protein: CASSLGQGWDTEAFF. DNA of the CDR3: TGTGCCAGCAGCTTAGGACAGGGATGGGACACTGAAGCTTTCTTT.

The DNA of the CDR3 is TGTGCCAGCAGCCAACAAACCGGACAGAATTCACCCCTCCACTTT. This sequence encodes CASSQQTGQNSPLHF. The chain is built from TRBV14 and TRBJ1-6; possible D gene TRBD1, 6 bases. This CDR3 region has 15 residues. The V end was cut by 2 bases, the J end by 7 bases, with 12 bases between. Germline values: CDR1 SGHDN, CDR2 FVKESK.

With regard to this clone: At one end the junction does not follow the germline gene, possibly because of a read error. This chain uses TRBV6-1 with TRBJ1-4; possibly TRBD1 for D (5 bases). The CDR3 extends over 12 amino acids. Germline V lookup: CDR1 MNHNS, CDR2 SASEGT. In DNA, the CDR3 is TGTGCCAGCAGTGAAGCCGCCGGACACGAAGACTTT. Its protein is CASSEAAGHEDF.

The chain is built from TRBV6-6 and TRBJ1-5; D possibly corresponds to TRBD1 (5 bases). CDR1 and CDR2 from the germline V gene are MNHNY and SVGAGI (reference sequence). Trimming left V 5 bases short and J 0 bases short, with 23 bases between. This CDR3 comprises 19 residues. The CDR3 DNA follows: TGTGCCAGCAGTCCCCATATGGGGGGGGGTGAGTATAGCAATCAGCCCCAGCATTTT. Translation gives CASSPHMGGGEYSNQPQHF.

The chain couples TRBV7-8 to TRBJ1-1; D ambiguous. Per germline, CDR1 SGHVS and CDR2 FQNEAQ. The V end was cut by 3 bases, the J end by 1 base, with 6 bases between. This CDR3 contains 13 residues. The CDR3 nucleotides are TGTGCCAGCAGCTTCGTCGGGAACACTGAAGCTTTCTTT. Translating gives CASSFVGNTEAFF.

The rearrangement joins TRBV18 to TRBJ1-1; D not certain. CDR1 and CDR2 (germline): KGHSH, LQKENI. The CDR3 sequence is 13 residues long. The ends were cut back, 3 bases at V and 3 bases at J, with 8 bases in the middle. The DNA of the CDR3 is TGTGCCAGCTCACCCGGGAGGGACACTGAAGCTTTCTTT. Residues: CASSPGRDTEAFF.

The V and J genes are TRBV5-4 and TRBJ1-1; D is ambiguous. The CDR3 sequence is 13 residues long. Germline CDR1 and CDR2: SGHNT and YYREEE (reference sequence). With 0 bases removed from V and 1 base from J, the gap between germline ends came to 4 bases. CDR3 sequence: CASSLGANTEAFF. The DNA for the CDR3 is TGTGCCAGCAGCTTGGGAGCGAACACTGAAGCTTTCTTT.

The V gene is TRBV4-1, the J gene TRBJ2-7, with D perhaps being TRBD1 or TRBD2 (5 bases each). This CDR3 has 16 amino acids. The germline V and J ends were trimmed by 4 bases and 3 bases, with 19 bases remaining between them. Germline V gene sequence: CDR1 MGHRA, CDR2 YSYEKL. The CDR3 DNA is TGCGCCAGCAGCCCCCCCGAGGGCAGGGTATTCTACGAGCAGTACTTC. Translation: CASSPPEGRVFYEQYF.

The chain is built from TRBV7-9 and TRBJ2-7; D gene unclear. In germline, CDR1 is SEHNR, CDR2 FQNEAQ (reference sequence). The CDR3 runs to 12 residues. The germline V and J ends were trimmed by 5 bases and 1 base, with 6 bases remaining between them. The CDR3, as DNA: TGTGCCAGCAGCGCTGAGTCCTACGAGCAGTACTTC. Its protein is CASSAESYEQYF.

CDR3 region: CASSPRGGGANYGYTF. The CDR3 nucleotides read TGTGCCAGCAGCCCACGCGGGGGGGGAGCTAACTATGGCTACACCTTC. The chain couples TRBV7-2 to TRBJ1-2, with TRBD1 as a possible D gene (5 bases). CDR1 and CDR2 from the germline V gene are SGHTA and FQGNSA. V was trimmed by 5 bases and J by 0 bases, leaving 16 bases between them. This CDR3 spans 16 amino acids.

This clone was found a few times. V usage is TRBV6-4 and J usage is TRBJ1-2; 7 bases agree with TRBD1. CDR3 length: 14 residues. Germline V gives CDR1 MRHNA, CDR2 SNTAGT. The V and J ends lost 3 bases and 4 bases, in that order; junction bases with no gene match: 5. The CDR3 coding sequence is TGTGCCAGCAGTGAGATAGGGGGCGGCTATGGCTACACCTTC. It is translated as CASSEIGGGYGYTF.

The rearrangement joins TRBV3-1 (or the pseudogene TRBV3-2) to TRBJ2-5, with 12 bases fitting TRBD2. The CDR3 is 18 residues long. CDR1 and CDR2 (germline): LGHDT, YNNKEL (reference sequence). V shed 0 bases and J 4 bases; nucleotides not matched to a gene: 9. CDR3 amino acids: CASSQEVLAGGPPETQYF. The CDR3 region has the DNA TGTGCCAGCAGCCAAGAGGTCCTAGCGGGGGGGCCTCCAGAGACCCAGTACTTC.

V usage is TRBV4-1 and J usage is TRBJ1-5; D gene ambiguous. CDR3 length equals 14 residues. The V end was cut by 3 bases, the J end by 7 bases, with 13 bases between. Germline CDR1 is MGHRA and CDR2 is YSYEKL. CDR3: CASSQTAAGQPQHF. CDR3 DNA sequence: TGCGCCAGCAGCCAGACCGCTGCGGGACAGCCCCAGCATTTT.

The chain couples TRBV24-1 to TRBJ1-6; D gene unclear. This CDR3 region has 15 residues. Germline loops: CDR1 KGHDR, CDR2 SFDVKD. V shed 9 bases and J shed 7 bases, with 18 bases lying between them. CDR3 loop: CATPPRARVNSPLHF. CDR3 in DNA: TGTGCCACCCCCCCTAGGGCCCGGGTAAATTCACCCCTCCACTTT.

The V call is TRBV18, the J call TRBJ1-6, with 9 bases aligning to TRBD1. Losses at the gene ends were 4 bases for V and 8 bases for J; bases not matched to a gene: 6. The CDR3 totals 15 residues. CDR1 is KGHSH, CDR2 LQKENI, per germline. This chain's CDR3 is CASSQSRDRDSPLHF. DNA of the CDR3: TGTGCCAGCTCACAGTCCCGGGACAGGGATTCACCCCTCCACTTT. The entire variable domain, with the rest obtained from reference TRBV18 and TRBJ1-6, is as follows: NAGVMQNPRHLVRRRGQEARLRCSPMKGHSHVYWYRQLPEEGLKFMVYLQKENIIDESGMPKERFSAEFPKEGPSILRIQQVVRGDSAAYFCASSQSRDRDSPLHFGNGTRLTVT.

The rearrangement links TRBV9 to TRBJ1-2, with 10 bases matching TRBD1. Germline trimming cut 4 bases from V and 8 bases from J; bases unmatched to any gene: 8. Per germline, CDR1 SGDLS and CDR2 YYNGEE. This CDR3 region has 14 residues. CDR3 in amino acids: CASSSQDRGIGYTF. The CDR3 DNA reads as TGTGCCAGCAGCTCGCAGGACAGGGGGATCGGCTACACCTTC.

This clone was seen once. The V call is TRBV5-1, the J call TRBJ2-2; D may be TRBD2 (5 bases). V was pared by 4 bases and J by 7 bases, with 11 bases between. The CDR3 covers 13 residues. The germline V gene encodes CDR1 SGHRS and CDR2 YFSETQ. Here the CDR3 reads CASSRGPGGELFF. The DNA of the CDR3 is TGCGCCAGCAGCCGAGGGCCCGGCGGGGAGCTGTTTTTT.

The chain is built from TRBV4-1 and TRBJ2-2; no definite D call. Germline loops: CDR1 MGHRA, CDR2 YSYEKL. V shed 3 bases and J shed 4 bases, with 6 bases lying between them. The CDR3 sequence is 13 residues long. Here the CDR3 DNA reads TGCGCCAGCAGCCAGGCTACCACCGGGGAGCTGTTTTTT. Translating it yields CASSQATTGELFF.

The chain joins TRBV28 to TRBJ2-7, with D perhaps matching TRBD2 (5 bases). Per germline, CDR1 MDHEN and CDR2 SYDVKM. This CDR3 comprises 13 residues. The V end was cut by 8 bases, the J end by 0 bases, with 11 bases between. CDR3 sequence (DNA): TGTGCCAGCCTCTCGGGGTACTCCTACGAGCAGTACTTC. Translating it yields CASLSGYSYEQYF.

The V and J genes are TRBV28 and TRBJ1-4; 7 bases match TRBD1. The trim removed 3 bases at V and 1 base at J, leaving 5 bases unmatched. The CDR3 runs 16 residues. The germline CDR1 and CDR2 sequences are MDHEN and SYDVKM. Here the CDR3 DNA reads TGTGCCAGCAGTTTGCCAGGGGGGCAAACTAATGAAAAACTGTTTTTT. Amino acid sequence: CASSLPGGQTNEKLFF.